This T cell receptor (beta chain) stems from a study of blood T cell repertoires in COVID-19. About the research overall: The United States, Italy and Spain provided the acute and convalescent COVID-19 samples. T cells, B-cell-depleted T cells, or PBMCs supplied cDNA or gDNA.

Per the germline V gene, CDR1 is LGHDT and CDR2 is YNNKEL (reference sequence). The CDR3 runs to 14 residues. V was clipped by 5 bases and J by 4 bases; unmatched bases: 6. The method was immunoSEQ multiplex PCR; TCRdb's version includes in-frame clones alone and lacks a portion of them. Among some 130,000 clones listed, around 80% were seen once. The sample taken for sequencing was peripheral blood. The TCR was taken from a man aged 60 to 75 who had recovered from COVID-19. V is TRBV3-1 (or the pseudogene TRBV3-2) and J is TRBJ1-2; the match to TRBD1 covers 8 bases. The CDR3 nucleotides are TGTGCCAGCAGCATAGGACAGGGCGGCTATGGCTACACCTTC. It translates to CASSIGQGGYGYTF.